The clone carrying this TCR beta chain was seen ten or more times. This record belongs to a study of tumor-infiltrating lymphocytes in oesophageal squamous cell carcinoma. TCRdb re-derived calls from the PCR reads in MiXCR, one entry per CDR3 protein. The profile shows about 17,000 distinct CDR3 sequences, about 40% of them singletons. Unmatched junction bases numbered 12, after V lost 4 bases and J lost 5 bases. The CDR3 covers 15 residues. CDR1 SGHNT and CDR2 YYREEE come from the germline V gene (reference sequence). V usage is TRBV5-4 and J usage is TRBJ2-7, with 7 bases lining up with TRBD2. The receptor comes from a female donor with esophageal squamous cell carcinoma. Sequenced: normal esophageal tissue next to the tumor. CDR3 nucleotides: TGTGCCAGCAGCCGTCATGGGGGGGGTTTCAACGAGCAGTACTTC. Protein: CASSRHGGGFNEQYF.